A selection of T cell receptor beta chains follows, all from one sample in a study of shared clonotypes between healthy human individuals. The method was immunoSEQ multiplex PCR; TCRdb's version includes in-frame clones alone and lacks a portion of them. The table shows about 120,000 clones, with roughly 70% occurring only once. The sample comprised memory CD8+ T cells sorted from blood. Receptor source: a woman aged 30 to 39 in good health. CDR3s include the opening cysteine and the closing phenylalanine or tryptophan. Fields, in order: J gene, V gene, CDR3 protein.

TRBJ2-7 | TRBV11-2 | CASSFGGSDEQYF
TRBJ2-7 | TRBV5-1 | CASSLEGRKQYF
TRBJ1-2 | TRBV7-2 | CASSFGGGIGYGYTF
TRBJ2-1 | TRBV5-1 | CASSLPENEQFF
TRBJ1-1 | TRBV11-2 | CASSSQGARAEAFF
TRBJ2-5 | TRBV25-1 | CASSGSDRIGETQYF
TRBJ1-4 | TRBV7-7 | CASSPTGTGEKLFF
TRBJ2-5 | TRBV9 | CASSEGQSVWQETQYF
TRBJ2-1 | TRBV2 | CASSEAPVSEQFF
TRBJ2-1 | TRBV6-4 | CASSDSIHEQFF
TRBJ2-7 | TRBV7-8 | CASSLLRAYEQYF
TRBJ2-5 | TRBV6-6 | CASRDSGKVAETQYF
TRBJ1-2 | TRBV27 | CASSPRPPGVLDGYTF
TRBJ1-5 | TRBV28 | CASTTSTGYRNQPQHF
TRBJ2-1 | TRBV27 | CASSSGQGAHEQFF
TRBJ1-1 | TRBV29-1 | CSVVIRGWGTEAFF
TRBJ1-3 | TRBV19 | CASGRVVGNTIYF
TRBJ2-1 | TRBV11-2 | CASSSSGNEQFF
TRBJ2-1 | TRBV5-5 | CASSIGQGSGNEQFF
TRBJ2-3 | TRBV4-2 | CASSQATSGRADTQYF
TRBJ2-7 | TRBV5-1 | CASSFGLTYEQYF
TRBJ2-1 | TRBV18 | CASSPQVNEQFF
TRBJ1-1 | TRBV7-8 | CASSQTDRANTEAFF
TRBJ2-7 | TRBV11-2 | CASSLVRLAGVNFPYEQYF
TRBJ1-2 | TRBV6-5 | CATHPQGNYGYTF
TRBJ2-3 | TRBV7-9 | CASSTQAWDGSDTQYF
TRBJ2-5 | TRBV25-1 | CASSEVETQYF
TRBJ1-1 | TRBV29-1 | CSVRRNQNTEAFF